Reported below is one T cell receptor beta chain. The data were obtained in a study of CD8+ T cells in alopecia areata. RNA, once extracted, was reverse transcribed into cDNA for use as the sequencing template. Profiling relied on immunoSEQ multiplex PCR, and the TCRdb table lists in-frame clones only, not all of them. Among 200,000 to 250,000 clones, around three fifths were seen once, and the ten largest hold roughly 4.2%. The germline CDR1 and CDR2 sequences are ENHRY and SYGVKD. Trimming stripped 7 bases from V and 5 bases from J, with 18 bases between. The CDR3 runs 14 residues. Treatment: oral pan-JAK inhibitor, 5-10 mg twice daily.

The rearrangement links TRBV10-3 to TRBJ2-7, with D maybe TRBD2 (5 bases). The clonotype originates from a human donor with alopecia areata. Sequences were derived from CD4+ T cells sorted from blood, sampled at week 4, from a patient treated with tofacitinib. The CDR3 sequence: CAITPALGVDEQYF. CDR3 bases: TGTGCCATCACCCCTGCCCTGGGAGTCGACGAGCAGTACTTC.